This TCR beta chain was sequenced in a study of patients and donors after allogeneic stem cell transplantation. The CDR3 contains 16 residues. J was trimmed by 1 base and V by 4 bases; bases with no gene match: 4. Per the germline V gene, CDR1 is LNHDA and CDR2 is SQIVND (reference sequence). In TCRdb, the RT-PCR reads were re-called with MiXCR into one record per CDR3 protein. The repertoire holds around 82,000 distinct CDR3 sequences, with approximately 5% as singletons. This clonotype has just a few counts. The J gene is TRBJ2-2, the V gene TRBV19; 9 nucleotides agree with TRBD1. The material sequenced was blood, either unsorted or a sorted T cell fraction (not recorded which). This receptor was taken from a human donor who was either an allogeneic HSCT recipient or a stem cell or donor lymphocyte infusion donor (not recorded which). It is not recorded whose cells these are; they may come from a transplant donor. CDR3 coding DNA: TGTGCCAGTAGTAGCTGGACAGGGGAGAACACCGGGGAGCTGTTTTTT. This codes for CASSSWTGENTGELFF.